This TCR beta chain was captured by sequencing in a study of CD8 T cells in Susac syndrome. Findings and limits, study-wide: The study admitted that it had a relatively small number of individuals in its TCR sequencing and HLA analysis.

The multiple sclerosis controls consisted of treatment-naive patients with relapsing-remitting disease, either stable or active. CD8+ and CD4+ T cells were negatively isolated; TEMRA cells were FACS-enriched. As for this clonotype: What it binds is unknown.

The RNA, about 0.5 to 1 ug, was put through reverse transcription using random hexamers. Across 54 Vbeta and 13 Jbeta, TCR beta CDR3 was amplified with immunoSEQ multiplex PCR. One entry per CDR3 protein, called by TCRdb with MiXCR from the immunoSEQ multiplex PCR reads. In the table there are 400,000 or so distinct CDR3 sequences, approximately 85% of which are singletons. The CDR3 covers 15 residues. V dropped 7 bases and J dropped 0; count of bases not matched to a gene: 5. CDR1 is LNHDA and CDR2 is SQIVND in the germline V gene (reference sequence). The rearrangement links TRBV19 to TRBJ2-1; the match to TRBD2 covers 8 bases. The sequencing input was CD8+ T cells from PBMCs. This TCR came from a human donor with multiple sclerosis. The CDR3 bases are TGTGCCAGTACCTCCGGGACTAGCTCCTACAATGAGCAGTTCTTC. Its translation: CASTSGTSSYNEQFF. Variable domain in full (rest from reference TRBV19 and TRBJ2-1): DGGITQSPKYLFRKEGQNVTLSCEQNLNHDAMYWYRQDPGQGLRLIYYSQIVNDFQKGDIAEGYSVSREKKESFPLTVTSAQKNPTAFYLCASTSGTSSYNEQFFGPGTRLTVL.